Following are 13 T cell receptor beta chains from one sample sequenced in a study of blood T cell repertoires in COVID-19. Assay: immunoSEQ multiplex PCR; the TCRdb copy retains only in-frame clones and omits some. This sample has 390,000 or so clones; around 90% occur once, and the top ten carry roughly 6.8%. Sequencing input: peripheral blood. The source is a man aged 18 to 29 with active or convalescent COVID-19.

The chain links TRBV3-1 (or the pseudogene TRBV3-2) to TRBJ1-2; D uncertain. Germline values: CDR1 LGHDT, CDR2 YNNKEL (reference sequence). V was clipped by 4 bases and J by 4 bases, with 16 bases between them. The CDR3 is 15 amino acids. CDR3 in amino acids: CASSLSSGLSYGYTF. The CDR3 region has the DNA TGTGCCAGCAGCCTATCCTCGGGTCTAAGCTATGGCTACACCTTC.

The chain is built from TRBV2 and TRBJ1-5; 7 nucleotides agree with TRBD1. CDR1 and CDR2 from the germline V gene are SNHLY and FYNNEI. Unmatched junction bases numbered 6, after V lost 2 bases and J lost 5 bases. The CDR3 has 15 amino acids. CDR3 DNA sequence: TGTGCCAGCAGTGAACGACAGGGCGTACATCAGCCCCAGCATTTT. It yields the protein CASSERQGVHQPQHF.

This chain links TRBV19 with TRBJ2-3; 7 bases fit TRBD1. Germline CDR1 and CDR2: LNHDA and SQIVND (reference sequence). This CDR3 has 15 residues. With V trimmed by 5 bases and J by 0 bases, 5 bases remained unmatched. DNA of the CDR3: TGTGCCAGTAGTGCTTACAGGGGAAGCACAGATACGCAGTATTTT. Residues: CASSAYRGSTDTQYF.

The chain recombines TRBV28 with TRBJ1-1; 7 nucleotides agree with TRBD1. V was pared by 4 bases and J by 0 bases, with 5 bases of the junction left unmatched. This CDR3 region has 15 residues. The germline CDR1 and CDR2 sequences are MDHEN and SYDVKM. The DNA for the CDR3 is TGTGCCAGCAGTTCCCTCAGGGGGGTGAACACTGAAGCTTTCTTT. Encoded protein: CASSSLRGVNTEAFF.

Comments on this clone: The germline gene is not matched at one end of the junction; a read error may be the cause. Different DNA sequences within this sample yield the same CDR3. J is TRBJ2-7 and V is TRBV2, with D possibly TRBD2 on 6 matching bases. The CDR3 spans 16 residues. CDR1 SNHLY and CDR2 FYNNEI come from the germline V gene. The CDR3 is CASRGGIGRVNYEQYF. As DNA, the CDR3 is TGTGCCAGCAGGGGGGGAATCGGCAGGGTTAACTACGAGCAATACTTC.

The chain couples TRBV24-1 to TRBJ2-5, with D maybe TRBD1 (5 bases). The ends were cut back, 4 bases at V and 5 bases at J, with 7 bases in the middle. The CDR3 loop spans 12 amino acids. Germline V gene data show CDR1 as KGHDR and CDR2 as SFDVKD. Here the CDR3 reads CATSEGVETQYF. The DNA for the CDR3 is TGTGCCACCAGTGAAGGGGTCGAGACCCAGTACTTC.

As regards this clone: A read error may produce the germline difference seen at one junction end. The chain recombines TRBV27 with TRBJ2-6; possible D gene TRBD1, 5 bases. Germline V CDR1 and CDR2: MNHEY, SMNVEV (reference sequence). This CDR3 spans 16 amino acids. The CDR3 is CASTPLSHSGANVLTF. The CDR3 DNA follows: TGTGCCAGCACCCCCCTATCCCACTCTGGGGCCAACGTGCTGACTTTC.

The chain combines TRBV6-5 with TRBJ2-7; D perhaps matches TRBD1 (6 bases). The V gene's germline CDR1 is MNHEY and CDR2 SVGAGI. Trimming cost V 6 bases and J 4 bases, with 16 bases left between them. The CDR3 totals 14 residues. The CDR3 bases are TGTGCCAGCAGCATATCCGGGACAAGGTACGAGCAGTACTTC. It translates to CASSISGTRYEQYF.

V gene TRBV7-2 combines with J gene TRBJ2-2; the D gene is possibly TRBD1 (6 bases). The CDR3 extends over 14 amino acids. The germline V gene has CDR1 SGHTA and CDR2 FQGNSA. V was pared by 8 bases and J by 5 bases, with 15 bases between. The CDR3, as DNA: TGTGCCAGCCACAGGGCCACTCGAACCGGGGAGCTGTTTTTT. Encoded protein: CASHRATRTGELFF. Full variable domain (rest looked up from reference TRBV7-2 and TRBJ2-2): GAGVSQSPSNKVTEKGKDVELRCDPISGHTALYWYRQSLGQGLEFLIYFQGNSAPDKSGLPSDRFSAERTGGSVSTLTIQRTQQEDSAVYLCASHRATRTGELFFGEGSRLTVL.

This chain links TRBV15 with TRBJ2-7; 7 positions agree with TRBD2. V lost 1 base and J lost 2; bases outside the gene matches: 8. The CDR3 spans 16 residues. From germline, CDR1 is LNHNV and CDR2 YYDKDF (reference sequence). CDR3 region: CATSRGGAGAAYEQYF. Written as DNA, the CDR3 is TGTGCCACCAGCAGAGGAGGCGCGGGAGCAGCCTACGAGCAGTACTTC.

The rearrangement joins TRBV6-5 to TRBJ1-2, with TRBD1 matching 10 bases. CDR3 length: 13 residues. Germline values: CDR1 MNHEY, CDR2 SVGAGI. Germline trimming cut 7 bases from V and 6 bases from J; bases unmatched to any gene: 5. In DNA form, the CDR3 reads TGTGCCAGCAAAATGACAGGGGGCAATGGCTACACCTTC. Protein sequence: CASKMTGGNGYTF.

The chain couples TRBV2 to TRBJ2-2; 10 bases map to TRBD2. This CDR3 is built from 15 residues. The V and J ends lost 6 bases and 9 bases, in that order; junction bases with no gene match: 10. Germline V gene lookup returns CDR1 SNHLY and CDR2 FYNNEI. This CDR3 reads CASRRLAGVGRELFF. The CDR3 coding sequence is TGTGCCAGCAGACGTCTAGCGGGGGTGGGCAGGGAGCTGTTTTTT.

V usage is TRBV18 and J usage is TRBJ1-2; 9 bases fit TRBD1. The V segment lost 3 bases and the J segment 6 bases; nucleotides outside the gene matches: 11. CDR1 and CDR2 from the germline V gene are KGHSH and LQKENI. The CDR3 consists of 16 residues. CDR3 in amino acids: CASSPGPGTGLHGYTF. In DNA, the CDR3 is TGTGCCAGCTCACCGGGTCCCGGGACAGGGCTTCATGGCTACACCTTC.